This paragraph reports one TCR beta chain. In its sample, this clone was seen a few times. The antigen it binds to is not known. It has no much larger one-base neighbor in the sample; base qualities were not kept. To sequence the TCRbeta CDR3 region, genomic DNA was isolated from the sorted cells. TCRbeta CDR3 regions were sequenced using the immunoSEQ Assay. Drawn from immuneACCESS, this table holds only the in-frame rearrangements with V and J called that TCRdb kept. Clones are partly lost; checked studies trace under half to an unresolved V gene and leave the rest unexplained. The sample table records around 48,000 clones; approximately 84% of these occur just once. The biggest ten clones account for roughly 1.1% of the sample. The trial excluded patients who had a history of autoimmune disease or were on systemic immunosuppression. Peripheral blood for TCR sequencing was collected from all dose cohorts at baseline, on cycle 4 day 1, and on cycle 7 day 1. The samples were drawn from a first-in-human, open-label, multicenter phase I dose-escalation trial of ivuxolimab. Adults with locally advanced or metastatic melanoma, renal cell carcinoma, hepatocellular carcinoma or head and neck squamous cell carcinoma were enrolled in the trial. CD4+ and CD8+ T cells were sorted separately from peripheral blood before TCR sequencing.

CDR1 and CDR2 are read off the germline V gene as SNHLY and FYNNEI. The CDR3 spans 15 residues, from the cysteine through the phenylalanine. Only the CDR3 region is kept as DNA, spanning 45 bases read in frame from base 1. The V end loses 6 bases and the J end loses 4 bases, and a stretch of 16 bases separates them. This sample is part of a study of OX40 agonist ivuxolimab in advanced cancers. A note on the overall study: The costimulatory receptor OX40 (CD134) was targeted by ivuxolimab, a fully human IgG2 agonistic monoclonal antibody. Intravenous ivuxolimab was administered to patients every 2 weeks at six dose levels: 0.01, 0.1, 0.3, 1.5, 3 and 10 mg/kg. Of the roughly 51 dose-escalation patients, hepatocellular carcinoma was present in about 20, melanoma in approximately 15, renal cell carcinoma in 9 and head and neck cancer in 9. In the dose-escalation cohort, over 65% of patients were male, and the mean age was approximately 60 years, with a range of roughly 20 to 80. Prior anti-PD-1, anti-PD-L1 or anti-CTLA-4 therapy was permitted, and checkpoint inhibitors had been received by roughly 42% of dose-escalation patients. Three dose-escalation patients achieved partial responses, one with hepatocellular carcinoma and two with cutaneous melanoma. The purpose of peripheral TCRbeta sequencing was to test whether ivuxolimab changed TCR sequence diversity and led to clonal T-cell expansion. The monotherapy dose-escalation portion (N = 52 patients) of the phase I ivuxolimab trial is reported in the paper.

Results and caveats for the whole study, not just this receptor: The antigen specificity of the peripheral T cells that underwent clonal expansion was not determined. On average, CD8+ T cells showed more expanded clones than CD4+ T cells after ivuxolimab. Clonal expansion of both CD4+ and CD8+ blood T cells was observed from baseline to week 6 at doses 0.1 to 3.0 mg/kg. In the 0.1-3.0 mg/kg groups, partial responders had among the lowest normalized peripheral clonal expansion, particularly in CD8+ T cells. Low levels of normalized T-cell clonal expansion were also seen in some nonresponding patients.

The sequences come from CD4+ or CD8+ T cells sorted from blood, collected in a trial of the OX40 agonist ivuxolimab. The chain is made from TRBV2 and TRBJ1-5, and perhaps TRBD1 as D gene, on 6 matching bases. The source is an adult with an advanced solid tumor such as melanoma, head and neck, liver or kidney cancer. The CDR3 corresponds to CASSAGRGSNQPQHF. The DNA sequence is as follows: TGTGCCAGCAGCGCCGGGAGGGGGAGTAATCAGCCCCAGCATTTT.